Below, 17 T cell receptor beta chains from the same sample are listed, as sequenced in a study of blood T cell repertoires in COVID-19. The method was immunoSEQ multiplex PCR; TCRdb's version includes in-frame clones alone and lacks a portion of them. This table has approximately 15,000 clones, roughly 72% appearing once. Sequenced material: peripheral blood. These receptors originate from a man in his 70s with acute or convalescent COVID-19.

V gene TRBV24-1 combines with J gene TRBJ2-2, with D tentatively TRBD2 (6 bases). The V end was cut by 8 bases, the J end by 5 bases, with 14 bases between. Germline CDR1 reads KGHDR; CDR2 reads SFDVKD. CDR3 size: 14 residues. The CDR3 here is CATMEGRITGELFF. The CDR3 DNA reads TGTGCCACCATGGAGGGGAGAATAACCGGGGAGCTGTTTTTT.

The table lists this clone with a few counts. The gene calls are TRBV7-9 and TRBJ2-1; 11 bases are shared with TRBD2. Germline V CDR1 and CDR2: SEHNR, FQNEAQ (reference sequence). V shed 3 bases, J shed 3 bases, and the junction held 1 base outside the gene matches. This CDR3 contains 15 residues. As DNA, the CDR3 is TGTGCCAGCAGCTTGGGGACTAGCGGCTACAATGAGCAGTTCTTC. It specifies CASSLGTSGYNEQFF. Variable domain in full (rest from reference TRBV7-9 and TRBJ2-1): DTGVSQNPRHKITKRGQNVTFRCDPISEHNRLYWYRQTLGQGPEFLTYFQNEAQLEKSRLLSDRFSAERPKGSFSTLEIQRTEQGDSAMYLCASSLGTSGYNEQFFGPGTRLTVL.

The chain has TRBV6-5 and TRBJ2-1; maybe TRBD1 (6 bases). Trimming left V 7 bases short and J 10 bases short, with 17 bases between. The CDR3 is made up of 13 amino acids. Germline lookup yields CDR1 MNHEY and CDR2 SVGAGI. The CDR3, as DNA: TGTGCCAGCAACCTGACTCCCGGACAGGAGCAGTTCTTC. This gives the protein CASNLTPGQEQFF.

The chain joins TRBV19 to TRBJ1-2; D remains ambiguous. The germline V and J ends were trimmed by 3 bases and 4 bases, with 9 bases remaining between them. This CDR3 has 13 amino acids. CDR1 is LNHDA, CDR2 SQIVND, per germline (reference sequence). The CDR3 region has the DNA TGTGCCAGTAGTATCCCGAACTTCTATGGCTACACCTTC. Amino acid sequence: CASSIPNFYGYTF.

The rearrangement links TRBV6-2 or TRBV6-3 to TRBJ1-6; 9 positions agree with TRBD1. This CDR3 contains 17 residues. Trimming removed 4 bases from V and 7 bases from J; junction bases left unmatched: 11. Germline CDR1 reads MNHEY; CDR2 reads SVGEGT. CDR3 loop: CASSSRRTGERNSPLHF. The CDR3 DNA follows: TGTGCCAGCAGTTCCAGACGGACAGGGGAGCGGAATTCACCCCTCCACTTT.

This clone was seen a handful of times. The gene calls are TRBV24-1 and TRBJ2-1; the D gene is possibly TRBD2 (5 bases). Germline lookup yields CDR1 KGHDR and CDR2 SFDVKD. Trimming removed 5 bases from V and 9 bases from J, with 13 bases in between. CDR3 length: 13 residues. The CDR3: CATSGYGVGEQFF. The DNA of the CDR3 is TGTGCCACCAGTGGTTACGGGGTTGGTGAGCAGTTCTTC.

The rearrangement uses TRBV5-1 and TRBJ2-3; 12 nucleotides line up with TRBD2. Trimming removed 2 bases from V and 6 bases from J; junction bases left unmatched: 7. The length of the CDR3 is 16 residues. The V gene's germline CDR1 is SGHRS and CDR2 YFSETQ. CDR3 nucleotide sequence: TGCGCCAGCAGCTTCCTAGCGGGAGGGCCGGCGGATACGCAGTATTTT. This translates into CASSFLAGGPADTQYF.

This chain joins TRBV28 and TRBJ2-6, with D perhaps matching TRBD2 (7 bases). The V gene lost 6 bases and the J gene lost 2 bases, with 17 bases spanning the gap. This CDR3 has 17 amino acids. The V gene's germline CDR1 is MDHEN and CDR2 SYDVKM. The chain's CDR3 is CASRALGAGAGANVLTF. The CDR3 nucleotides are TGTGCCAGCAGGGCCCTGGGGGCGGGAGCTGGGGCCAACGTCCTGACTTTC.

This clone is medium-sized by share. Additional DNA sequences in this sample encode the identical CDR3. The chain links TRBV6-5 to TRBJ2-7, with 9 bases fitting TRBD1. From germline, CDR1 is MNHEY and CDR2 SVGAGI. The trim removed 6 bases at V and 4 bases at J, leaving 7 bases unmatched. This CDR3 region has 14 residues. The CDR3 DNA reads TGTGCCAGCAGCCCCGGGACAGGGAAGTACGAGCAGTACTTC. It codes for CASSPGTGKYEQYF.

The chain employs TRBV5-1 and TRBJ2-1; TRBD2 is a possible D gene (6 bases). The CDR3 totals 13 residues. V lost 4 bases to trimming and J lost 6 bases, with 11 bases between them. Germline lookup yields CDR1 SGHRS and CDR2 YFSETQ. The CDR3 DNA reads as TGCGCCAGCAGCAAGCTCGGGGGCAATGAGCAGTTCTTC. Translating gives CASSKLGGNEQFF.

The chain has TRBV5-4 and TRBJ2-1, with D possibly TRBD1 on 6 matching bases. In germline, CDR1 is SGHNT, CDR2 YYREEE (reference sequence). The CDR3 is 13 residues long. The V gene lost 0 bases and the J gene lost 7 bases, with 8 bases spanning the gap. CDR3 nucleotides: TGTGCCAGCAGCTTGGACAGGGCGAATGAGCAGTTCTTC. Amino acids: CASSLDRANEQFF.

This clone was detected once. V is TRBV18 and J is TRBJ2-5, with TRBD1 as a possible D gene (6 bases). V dropped 6 bases and J dropped 5 bases, with 16 bases sitting between them. This CDR3 has 14 amino acids. Germline V lookup: CDR1 KGHSH, CDR2 LQKENI. The CDR3 is CASSRTGQGETQYF. In nucleotides, the CDR3 is TGTGCCAGCTCGCGAACCGGGCAGGGGGAGACCCAGTACTTC.

The chain recombines TRBV5-8 with TRBJ2-5; TRBD1 agrees at 9 bases. This CDR3 is built from 14 residues. Germline CDR1 SGHTS, CDR2 YDEGEE. The V segment lost 4 bases and the J segment 1 base; nucleotides outside the gene matches: 2. The CDR3 sequence: CASSPGQGQETQYF. DNA for the CDR3: TGTGCCAGCAGCCCGGGACAGGGCCAAGAGACCCAGTACTTC.

The V call is TRBV19, the J call TRBJ1-2, with a weak D call TRBD1 (6 bases). This CDR3 is built from 15 residues. Trimming shortened V by 5 bases and J by 4 bases, and 17 bases separated the two germline ends. The germline V gene has CDR1 LNHDA and CDR2 SQIVND (reference sequence). The CDR3 spells CASSLRTAIIYGYTF. The CDR3 nucleotides are TGTGCCAGTAGTCTGAGGACAGCGATCATCTATGGCTACACCTTC.

The gene calls are TRBV28 and TRBJ2-7; 11 positions agree with TRBD2. The CDR3 has 16 residues. Trimming removed 4 bases from V and 2 bases from J; junction bases left unmatched: 7. CDR1 is MDHEN, CDR2 SYDVKM, per germline. CDR3 region: CASSSRLAGLTYEQYF. In nucleotides, the CDR3 is TGTGCCAGCAGTTCACGACTAGCGGGGTTAACCTACGAGCAGTACTTC.

This sequence joins TRBV20-1 and TRBJ2-1; 7 bases match TRBD2. The CDR3 has 11 residues. Germline CDR1 is DFQATT and CDR2 is SNEGSKA (reference sequence). With V trimmed by 3 bases and J by 15 bases, 8 bases remained unmatched. Here the CDR3 reads CSASRGGVTFF. The CDR3 DNA is TGCAGTGCTAGCCGGGGAGGGGTGACGTTCTTC.

This chain joins TRBV5-6 and TRBJ2-3; 7 positions agree with TRBD2. With 6 bases clipped from V and 0 bases from J, the junction kept 10 bases outside the gene matches. Germline CDR1 SGHDT, CDR2 YYEEEE. This CDR3 is built from 16 residues. The CDR3 here is CASIRERGLSTDTQYF. The CDR3, as DNA: TGTGCCAGCATTCGAGAGCGGGGCCTTAGCACAGATACGCAGTATTTT.